This TCR beta chain was recorded in a study of blood T cell dynamics during melanoma immunotherapy. Study information: Patients with metastatic melanoma got pembrolizumab or nivolumab-ipilimumab as first-line care.

Profiled with immunoSEQ multiplex PCR; TCRdb holds only in-frame clones, not every one. The table includes about 1,600 clones, 73% detected once. Regarding the study as a whole: Immune-effector CD8+ cells best matched cell-free DNA CDR3 sequences and were most clonal.

Time point here: pre-treatment baseline. TIE cells were CD3+ CD4- CD8+ CD45RA- CD45RO-high CD27- CCR7- memory T cells. Sampling occurred pretreatment (T0) and at week 3 (W3), after cycle one of checkpoint blockade. Apart from a couple of fast progressors, RECIST 1.1 response was judged 12 weeks post-infusion. Notes on this clone: Its antigen is unknown.

The clonotype was recovered from a human donor with melanoma. Here the sequenced sample was CD8+ T cells from blood, taken from a patient treated with checkpoint blockade.

The CDR3 here is CASTSFPTYNEQFF. DNA for the CDR3: TGTGCCAGTACTAGCTTCCCGACCTACAATGAGCAGTTCTTC. V usage is TRBV19 and J usage is TRBJ2-1, with D possibly being TRBD2 (5 bases). CDR3 length: 14 residues. Trimming cost V 7 bases and J 2 bases, with 12 bases left between them. Looked up from germline, CDR1 is LNHDA and CDR2 is SQIVND (reference sequence).